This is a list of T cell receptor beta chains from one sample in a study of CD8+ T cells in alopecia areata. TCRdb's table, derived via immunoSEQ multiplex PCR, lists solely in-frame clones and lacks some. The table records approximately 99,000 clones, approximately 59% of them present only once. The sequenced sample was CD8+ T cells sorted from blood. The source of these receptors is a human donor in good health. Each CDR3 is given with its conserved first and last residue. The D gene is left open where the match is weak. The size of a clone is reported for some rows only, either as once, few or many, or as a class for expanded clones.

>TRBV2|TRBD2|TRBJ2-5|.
CASSGLAGVPLQETQYF
TGTGCCAGCAGTGGTCTAGCGGGGGTACCGTTGCAAGAGACCCAGTACTTC
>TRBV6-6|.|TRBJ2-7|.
CASSYGVGSYEQYF
TGTGCCAGCAGTTACGGGGTAGGGAGCTACGAGCAGTACTTC
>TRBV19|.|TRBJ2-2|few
CASSVQGIAGELFF
TGTGCCAGTAGTGTGCAGGGTATAGCCGGGGAGCTGTTTTTT
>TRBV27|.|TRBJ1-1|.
CASALGQNTEAFF
TGTGCCAGCGCGTTAGGGCAGAACACTGAAGCTTTCTTT
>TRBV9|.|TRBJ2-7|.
CASSRTGFPYEQYF
TGTGCCAGCAGCCGTACAGGGTTCCCCTACGAGCAGTACTTC
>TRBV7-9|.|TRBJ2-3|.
CASSPAWGDTQYF
TGTGCCAGCAGCCCCGCGTGGGGGGATACGCAGTATTTT
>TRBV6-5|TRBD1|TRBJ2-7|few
CASSQDRGTHEQYF
TGTGCCAGCAGCCAGGACAGGGGAACCCACGAGCAGTACTTC
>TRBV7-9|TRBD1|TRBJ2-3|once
CASSPRTGWPDTQYF
TGTGCCAGCAGCCCTCGGACAGGGTGGCCAGATACGCAGTATTTT
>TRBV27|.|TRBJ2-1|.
CASRGLGDNEQFF
TGTGCCAGCAGGGGGCTAGGGGACAATGAGCAGTTCTTC
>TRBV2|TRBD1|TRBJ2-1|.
CASTPGQGVYNEQFF
TGTGCCAGCACCCCGGGACAGGGGGTCTACAATGAGCAGTTCTTC
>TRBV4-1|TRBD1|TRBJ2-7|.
CASSQKHRGYYEQYF
TGCGCCAGCAGCCAAAAACACAGGGGATACTACGAGCAGTACTTC
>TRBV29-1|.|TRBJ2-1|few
CSVDDPSNEQFF
TGCAGCGTGGATGACCCATCCAATGAGCAGTTCTTC
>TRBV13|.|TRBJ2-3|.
CASSLGNTDTQYF
TGTGCCAGCAGCTTAGGAAACACAGATACGCAGTATTTT
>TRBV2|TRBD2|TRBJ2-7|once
CASSDRLAGAYEQYF
TGTGCCAGCAGTGATCGACTAGCGGGGGCCTACGAGCAGTACTTC
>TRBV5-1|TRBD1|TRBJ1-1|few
CASSLAGTANTEAFF
TGCGCCAGCAGCTTGGCCGGGACAGCGAACACTGAAGCTTTCTTT
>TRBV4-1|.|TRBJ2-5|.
CASSQEGAGSQETQYF
TGCGCCAGCAGCCAAGAAGGGGCAGGGTCCCAAGAGACCCAGTACTTC
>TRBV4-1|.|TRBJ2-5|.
CASSQEGARETQYF
TGCGCCAGCAGCCAAGAGGGTGCCCGGGAGACCCAGTACTTC
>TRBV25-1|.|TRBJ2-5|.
CASGGVVQETQYF
TGTGCCAGCGGGGGAGTAGTTCAAGAGACCCAGTACTTC
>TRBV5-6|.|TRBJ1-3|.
CASSLVPGNTIYF
TGTGCCAGCAGCTTGGTTCCTGGAAACACCATATATTTT
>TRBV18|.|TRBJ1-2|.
CASSPPTGYGYTF
TGTGCCAGCTCACCACCGACAGGTTATGGCTACACCTTC
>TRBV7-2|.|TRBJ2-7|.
CASSNRDGRSYEQYF
TGTGCCAGCAGTAACCGGGACGGACGCTCCTACGAGCAGTACTTC
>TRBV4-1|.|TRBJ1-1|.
CASSQDLSGARSDTEAFF
TGCGCCAGCAGCCAAGACCTTTCGGGGGCACGATCGGACACTGAAGCTTTCTTT
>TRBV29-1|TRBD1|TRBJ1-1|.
CSVVQLDRATEAFF
TGCAGCGTTGTCCAGTTGGACAGGGCCACTGAAGCTTTCTTT
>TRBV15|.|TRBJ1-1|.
CATSASANTEAFF
TGTGCCACCAGCGCGTCGGCGAACACTGAAGCTTTCTTT
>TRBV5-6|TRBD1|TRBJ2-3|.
CASSPGQPYTDTQYF
TGTGCCAGCAGCCCGGGACAGCCTTACACAGATACGCAGTATTTT
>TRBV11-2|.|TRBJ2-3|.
CASSSMPFFRESRDTQYF
TGTGCCAGCAGCTCCATGCCTTTCTTCAGGGAGTCGAGAGATACGCAGTATTTT
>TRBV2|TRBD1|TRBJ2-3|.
CASGTGGRSTDTQYF
TGTGCCAGCGGGACAGGGGGCAGGAGCACAGATACGCAGTATTTT